What follows describes a single T cell receptor beta chain. The antigen is undetermined. The data stem from a study of cytomegalovirus exposure and HLA in healthy donors. Broader study findings: Analysis performed later found about 17,000 TCR beta sequences associated with HLA alleles at 0.05 false discovery rate. When the data were analyzed later, several of the most significant clusters appeared to be linked to common viral pathogens. The productive fraction for most TCR beta V segments was about 90% or about 30% in an earlier analysis.

In the PCR, 60 Vbeta and 13 Jbeta primers were used. Measured with immunoSEQ multiplex PCR; TCRdb has only the in-frame clones, and not every one. The sample yields around 110,000 clones, 9.5% seen once. Germline CDR1 is SGHTS and CDR2 is YDEGEE. V dropped 4 bases and J dropped 2; count of bases not matched to a gene: 8. The CDR3 has 17 amino acids. The chain has TRBV5-8 and TRBJ2-6, with 8 bases that match TRBD1. The sequencing sample was made of PBMCs. The receptor was isolated from a man aged 30 to 45 in good health and CMV-seronegative. CDR3 loop: CASSGQGLITGANVLTF. Here the CDR3 DNA reads TGTGCCAGCAGCGGACAGGGTTTAATCACTGGGGCCAACGTCCTGACTTTC.